These 14 T cell receptor beta chains were sequenced from one sample in a study of CD8 T cells in ankylosing spondylitis. From the 5' RACE reads, TCRdb called clonotypes with MiXCR, one entry per CDR3 protein. The repertoire includes about 160,000 distinct CDR3 sequences, around 19% of them detected once, and approximately 7.8% sits in the top ten. Input material: blood, either unsorted or a sorted T cell fraction (not recorded which). The receptor source for this set is a male donor with ankylosing spondylitis or in good health (not recorded which).

The chain couples TRBV5-1 to TRBJ2-7, with TRBD1 as a possible D gene (5 bases). Germline V gene lookup returns CDR1 SGHRS and CDR2 YFSETQ. Trimming stripped 0 bases from V and 0 bases from J, with 13 bases between. This CDR3 has 16 amino acids. CDR3 amino acids: CASSLAVGAGSYEQYF. The DNA of the CDR3 is TGCGCCAGCAGCTTGGCCGTAGGGGCAGGCTCCTACGAGCAGTACTTC.

This clonotype was detected ten times or more. The chain carries TRBV11-2 and TRBJ2-7, with no clear D. CDR1 is SGHAT, CDR2 FQNNGV, per germline. The CDR3 totals 14 residues. The ends were cut back, 5 bases at V and 2 bases at J, with 13 bases in the middle. In nucleotides, the CDR3 is TGTGCCAGCAGCGATAGCCCGGGTGCCTACGAGCAGTACTTC. This encodes CASSDSPGAYEQYF.

The genes are TRBV9 and TRBJ2-2; TRBD2 aligns across 8 bases. The CDR3 runs to 16 residues. J gave up 1 base and V 0 bases, and 2 bases lay outside the gene matches. Germline assignment: CDR1 SGDLS and CDR2 YYNGEE. CDR3 in DNA: TGTGCCAGCAGCGTAGGGGCGGGAGGGAACACCGGGGAGCTGTTTTTT. Translating it yields CASSVGAGGNTGELFF.

This clonotype has more than one count but fewer than ten. V usage is TRBV5-4 and J usage is TRBJ2-5; possible D gene TRBD2, 6 bases. Trimming pared 2 bases from V and 2 bases from J, leaving 10 bases between. The length of the CDR3 is 14 residues. The germline V gene encodes CDR1 SGHNT and CDR2 YYREEE (reference sequence). The CDR3 DNA reads as TGTGCCAGCAGCTTTGGAGGGACTCAAGAGACCCAGTACTTC. It encodes CASSFGGTQETQYF.

This clonotype has at least ten counts. This rearrangement joins TRBV5-1 to TRBJ2-3; 14 nucleotides line up with TRBD2. CDR1 is SGHRS and CDR2 is YFSETQ in the germline V gene. There are 16 residues in the CDR3. With 4 bases clipped from V and 6 bases from J, the junction kept 7 bases outside the gene matches. The CDR3, as DNA: TGCGCCAGCAGCGCCGGGACTAGCGGGAGATCGGATACGCAGTATTTT. It specifies CASSAGTSGRSDTQYF.

The table lists this clonotype with many counts. The chain links TRBV5-1 to TRBJ2-1; 9 nucleotides align to TRBD2. The CDR3 runs 14 residues. V was clipped by 6 bases and J by 5 bases; unmatched bases: 6. The V gene's germline CDR1 is SGHRS and CDR2 YFSETQ. CDR3 nucleotide sequence: TGCGCCAGCAACCCGGGACTAGCTAACAATGAGCAGTTCTTC. This codes for CASNPGLANNEQFF.

This clonotype was detected ten times or more. The rearrangement links TRBV5-1 to TRBJ2-1; D perhaps matches TRBD2 (6 bases). Between the trimmed V and J ends, which lost 3 bases and 5 bases, there was a span of 9 bases. The CDR3 consists of 13 residues. Germline values: CDR1 SGHRS, CDR2 YFSETQ. The CDR3 region has the DNA TGCGCCAGCAGCTCGGGACTGGACAATGAGCAGTTCTTC. The encoded protein is CASSSGLDNEQFF.

The chain couples TRBV29-1 to TRBJ2-7, with 8 positions matching TRBD1. The CDR3 spans 13 residues. Germline lookup yields CDR1 SQVTM and CDR2 ANQGSEA. CDR3 sequence (DNA): TGCAGAAGCGTTCAGGGGGCAGCCTACGAGCAGTACTTC. As protein: CRSVQGAAYEQYF.

Ten or more counts support this clonotype. The rearrangement links TRBV10-2 to TRBJ2-3, with a possible D match to TRBD2 (6 bases). CDR3 length equals 16 residues. The V end was cut by 5 bases, the J end by 5 bases, with 20 bases between. In germline, CDR1 is WSHSY, CDR2 SAAADI. The DNA of the CDR3 is TGCGCCAGCAGTCCAGACGGGACTTCGGTAGGAGATACGCAGTATTTT. Protein sequence: CASSPDGTSVGDTQYF.

This clonotype was observed at least ten times. The V and J genes are TRBV20-1 and TRBJ1-1; D not certain. The CDR3 sequence is 14 residues long. V was clipped by 0 bases and J by 1 base, with 9 bases between them. Germline V gene sequence: CDR1 DFQATT, CDR2 SNEGSKA (reference sequence). The chain's CDR3 is CSAREGAGNTEAFF. CDR3 bases: TGCAGTGCTAGAGAGGGAGCCGGGAACACTGAAGCTTTCTTT.

This clonotype was observed at least ten times. The rearrangement links TRBV5-6 to TRBJ2-5, with 9 bases matching TRBD2. The CDR3 extends over 15 amino acids. Germline trimming cut 1 base from V and 0 bases from J; bases unmatched to any gene: 1. Germline V lookup: CDR1 SGHDT, CDR2 YYEEEE. This CDR3 is CASSLTSGYQETQYF. Written as DNA, the CDR3 is TGTGCCAGCAGCTTGACTAGCGGGTACCAAGAGACCCAGTACTTC. The full variable domain, its missing parts supplied by reference TRBV5-6 and TRBJ2-5, is DAGVTQSPTHLIKTRGQQVTLRCSPKSGHDTVSWYQQALGQGPQFIFQYYEEEERQRGNFPDRFSGHQFPNYSSELNVNALLLGDSALYLCASSLTSGYQETQYFGPGTRLLVL.

The V gene is TRBV3-1, the J gene TRBJ1-1; D may be TRBD1 (5 bases). CDR1 and CDR2 (germline): LGHDT, YNNKEL (reference sequence). The CDR3 contains 12 residues. Between the trimmed V and J ends, which lost 4 bases and 10 bases, there was a span of 13 bases. The DNA of the CDR3 is TGTGCCAGCAGCCCCGGTCCGGGGGGAGCTTTCTTT. As protein: CASSPGPGGAFF.

The sample holds a few counts of this clonotype. The chain links TRBV3-1 to TRBJ2-1; weak D call: TRBD1 (6 bases). CDR1 and CDR2 (germline): LGHDT, YNNKEL (reference sequence). V dropped 1 base and J dropped 7 bases, with 11 bases sitting between them. The CDR3 totals 14 residues. The CDR3 here is CASSQGTRGNEQFF. The CDR3 region has the DNA TGTGCCAGCAGCCAAGGGACCAGGGGTAATGAGCAGTTCTTC.

The chain employs TRBV5-1 and TRBJ1-5, with D perhaps matching TRBD1 (5 bases). CDR3 size: 14 residues. Deletions cut 1 base from V and 6 bases from J, with 11 bases between. The germline V gene has CDR1 SGHRS and CDR2 YFSETQ. This CDR3 is CASSLSGLGQPQHF. DNA of the CDR3: TGCGCCAGCAGCTTGTCAGGGCTCGGTCAGCCCCAGCATTTT.